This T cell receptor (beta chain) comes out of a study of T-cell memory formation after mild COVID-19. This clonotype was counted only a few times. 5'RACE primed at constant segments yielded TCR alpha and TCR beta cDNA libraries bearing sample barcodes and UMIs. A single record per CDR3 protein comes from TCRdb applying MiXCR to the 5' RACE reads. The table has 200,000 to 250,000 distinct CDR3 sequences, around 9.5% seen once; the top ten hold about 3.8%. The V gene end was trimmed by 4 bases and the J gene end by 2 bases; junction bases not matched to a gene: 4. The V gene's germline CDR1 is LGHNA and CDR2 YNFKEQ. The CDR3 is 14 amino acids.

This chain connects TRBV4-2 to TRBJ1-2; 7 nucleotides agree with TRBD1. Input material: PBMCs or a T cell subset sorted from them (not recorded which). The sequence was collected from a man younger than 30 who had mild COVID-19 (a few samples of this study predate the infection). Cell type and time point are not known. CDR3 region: CASSPGDRNYGYTF. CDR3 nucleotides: TGTGCCAGCAGCCCAGGGGACAGAAACTATGGCTACACCTTC.